The sequence of this T cell receptor (beta chain) was determined in a study of blood T cell repertoires in COVID-19. On the study more broadly: COVID-19 samples from acute and convalescent phases originated in the United States, Italy and Spain.

Some clones are missing from TCRdb's copy, which holds only in-frame ones; the method was immunoSEQ multiplex PCR. The data show 93,000 or so clones, more than 80% seen once. This CDR3 contains 17 residues. J lost 7 bases, V lost 5 bases, and 9 bases had no gene match. Germline CDR1 reads MGHDK; CDR2 reads SYGVNS. Sequences were obtained from peripheral blood. The genes are TRBV25-1 and TRBJ2-1, with TRBD2 matching 15 bases. The sequence was obtained from a woman aged 55 to 70 with acute or convalescent COVID-19. CDR3 in amino acids: CASSKGGLAGGSNEQFF. CDR3 nucleotide sequence: TGTGCCAGCAGTAAAGGTGGACTAGCGGGAGGGAGTAATGAGCAGTTCTTC.